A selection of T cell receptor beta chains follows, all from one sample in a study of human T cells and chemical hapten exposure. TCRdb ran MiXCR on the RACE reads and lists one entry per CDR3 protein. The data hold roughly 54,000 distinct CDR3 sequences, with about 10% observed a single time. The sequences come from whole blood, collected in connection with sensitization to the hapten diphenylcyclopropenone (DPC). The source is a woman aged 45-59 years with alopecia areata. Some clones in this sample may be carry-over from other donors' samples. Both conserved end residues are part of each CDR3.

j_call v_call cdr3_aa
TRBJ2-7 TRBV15 CATSRALTGHEQYF
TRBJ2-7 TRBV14 CASSPRTSGTYEQYF
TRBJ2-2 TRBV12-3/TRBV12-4 CASSFNRGDTGELFF
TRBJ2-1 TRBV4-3 CASSLRLAGGQNEQFF
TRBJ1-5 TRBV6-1 CASRAHRGSGNQPQHF
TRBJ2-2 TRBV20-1 CSALGQGSNTGELFF
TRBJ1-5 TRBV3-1 CASSQGNQPQHF
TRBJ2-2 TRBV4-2 CASSQNSQRTRAGELFF
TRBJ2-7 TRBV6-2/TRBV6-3 CASTLLPGGNEQYF
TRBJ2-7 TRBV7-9 CASSLAAAGDEQYF
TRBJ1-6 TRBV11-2 CASSFRDRASPLHF
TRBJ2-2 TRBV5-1 CASSAQGNTGELFF
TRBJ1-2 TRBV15 CATRPRAQEGPYGYTF
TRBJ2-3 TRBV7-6 CASSSSQSQGALDTQYF
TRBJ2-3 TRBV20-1 CSARDRASDFTDTQYF
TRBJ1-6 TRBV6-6 CASSYSGRVQSPLHF